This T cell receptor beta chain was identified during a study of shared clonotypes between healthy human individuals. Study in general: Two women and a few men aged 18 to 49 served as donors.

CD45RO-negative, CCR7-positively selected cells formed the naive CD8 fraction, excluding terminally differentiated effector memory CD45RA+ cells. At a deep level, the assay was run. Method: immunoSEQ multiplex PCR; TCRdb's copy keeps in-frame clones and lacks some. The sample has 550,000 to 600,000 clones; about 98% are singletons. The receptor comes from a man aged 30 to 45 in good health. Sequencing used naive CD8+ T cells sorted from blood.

The CDR3 DNA reads TGTGCCAGCAGTCCGCTAGCGGGAGTCGAGCAGTACTTC. Its protein product is CASSPLAGVEQYF. This chain links TRBV7-2 with TRBJ2-7, with 10 bases aligning to TRBD2. Germline V lookup: CDR1 SGHTA, CDR2 FQGNSA. This CDR3 comprises 13 residues. With 6 bases clipped from V and 6 bases from J, the junction kept 5 bases outside the gene matches.